The 9 T cell receptor beta chains reported below all come from one sample, sequenced in a study of cytomegalovirus exposure and HLA in healthy donors. A multiplex PCR was run with 60 Vbeta primers and 13 Jbeta primers. The data were produced by immunoSEQ multiplex PCR, yet TCRdb's version contains in-frame clones alone and is incomplete. The profile shows about 140,000 clones, roughly 8.8% of them singletons. The sample taken for sequencing was PBMCs. These receptors were obtained from a woman in her thirties or forties in good health and CMV-seropositive.

The chain combines TRBV7-2 with TRBJ2-5; 9 positions agree with TRBD1. V lost 5 bases, J lost 4 bases, and 5 bases stayed unmatched. Germline CDR1 reads SGHTA; CDR2 reads FQGNSA. The CDR3 has 14 residues. The CDR3 bases are TGTGCCAGCAGCGCCACAGGGGGCGCAGAGACCCAGTACTTC. Protein product: CASSATGGAETQYF. Based on the CDR3 plus reference TRBV7-2 and TRBJ2-5, the full variable domain is GAGVSQSPSNKVTEKGKDVELRCDPISGHTALYWYRQSLGQGLEFLIYFQGNSAPDKSGLPSDRFSAERTGGSVSTLTIQRTQQEDSAVYLCASSATGGAETQYFGPGTRLLVL.

This clone came up a few times. V usage is TRBV6-5 and J usage is TRBJ1-1; 8 bases align to TRBD1. V dropped 2 bases and J dropped 6; count of bases not matched to a gene: 5. In germline, CDR1 is MNHEY, CDR2 SVGAGI. The CDR3 covers 14 residues. DNA of the CDR3: TGTGCCAGCAGTTACGTGACAGGGGTATCTGAAGCTTTCTTT. Protein product: CASSYVTGVSEAFF.

The chain employs TRBV6-5 and TRBJ2-7; TRBD1 matches at 7 bases. The CDR3 sequence is 15 residues long. Trimming at V came to 2 bases and at J to 1 base, leaving 5 bases not matched to a gene. The germline V gene has CDR1 MNHEY and CDR2 SVGAGI. Here the CDR3 DNA reads TGTGCCAGCAGTTACGACTCGACAGGGTCCTACGAGCAGTACTTC. Its translation is CASSYDSTGSYEQYF.

This clone was seen only a few times. Compared with germline, one end of the junction differs, possibly owing to a read error. The chain combines TRBV18 with TRBJ1-5, with 10 bases matching TRBD1. The germline gives CDR1 KGHSH, CDR2 LQKENI. The CDR3 is 15 residues long. DNA for the CDR3: TGTGCCAGCTCACCTGTGGACAGGGGGAATCAGCCTCAGCATTTT. Translation gives CASSPVDRGNQPQHF.

The chain recombines TRBV7-9 with TRBJ1-2; D may be TRBD1 (5 bases). Trimming removed 4 bases from V and 2 bases from J, with 14 bases in between. This CDR3 spans 15 amino acids. CDR1 and CDR2 from the germline V gene are SEHNR and FQNEAQ (reference sequence). DNA for the CDR3: TGTGCCAGCAGCTCCAACTTGGGGCAAAACTATGGCTACACCTTC. It translates to CASSSNLGQNYGYTF.

In its sample, this clone was seen a few times. The rearrangement links TRBV6-1 to TRBJ2-7, with 9 nucleotides matching TRBD1. The germline gives CDR1 MNHNS, CDR2 SASEGT. The V segment lost 6 bases and the J segment 0 bases; nucleotides outside the gene matches: 3. The CDR3 extends over 14 amino acids. CDR3 DNA: TGTGCCAGCAGGGACAGGGGATTCTCCTACGAGCAGTACTTC. This gives the protein CASRDRGFSYEQYF.

The gene calls are TRBV6-1 and TRBJ2-5; TRBD1 agrees at 10 bases. This CDR3 contains 14 residues. Germline CDR1 and CDR2: MNHNS and SASEGT. Unmatched junction bases numbered 6, after V lost 6 bases and J lost 5 bases. CDR3 in amino acids: CASRRQGAVETQYF. As DNA, the CDR3 is TGTGCCAGCAGACGACAGGGGGCGGTTGAGACCCAGTACTTC.

The J gene is TRBJ1-4, the V gene TRBV18; D is ambiguous. The CDR3 totals 15 residues. The V and J ends lost 8 bases and 6 bases respectively, with 19 bases between them. Looked up from germline, CDR1 is KGHSH and CDR2 is LQKENI. The chain's CDR3 is CASTTDFSRDEKLFF. For the CDR3, the DNA is TGTGCCAGCACGACCGACTTCTCCCGGGATGAAAAACTGTTTTTT. Drawing the rest from reference TRBV18 and TRBJ1-4, the complete variable domain is NAGVMQNPRHLVRRRGQEARLRCSPMKGHSHVYWYRQLPEEGLKFMVYLQKENIIDESGMPKERFSAEFPKEGPSILRIQQVVRGDSAAYFCASTTDFSRDEKLFFGSGTQLSVL.

This clone appeared a few times. This chain uses TRBV7-2 with TRBJ2-2; a weak D match, TRBD1 (6 bases). Deletions cut 5 bases from V and 6 bases from J, with 10 bases between. Germline V gene sequence: CDR1 SGHTA, CDR2 FQGNSA. The CDR3 is 13 residues long. The DNA of the CDR3 is TGTGCCAGCAGCGCACGACAGGCCGGGGAGCTGTTTTTT. Encoded protein: CASSARQAGELFF. Full variable domain (rest looked up from reference TRBV7-2 and TRBJ2-2): GAGVSQSPSNKVTEKGKDVELRCDPISGHTALYWYRQSLGQGLEFLIYFQGNSAPDKSGLPSDRFSAERTGGSVSTLTIQRTQQEDSAVYLCASSARQAGELFFGEGSRLTVL.